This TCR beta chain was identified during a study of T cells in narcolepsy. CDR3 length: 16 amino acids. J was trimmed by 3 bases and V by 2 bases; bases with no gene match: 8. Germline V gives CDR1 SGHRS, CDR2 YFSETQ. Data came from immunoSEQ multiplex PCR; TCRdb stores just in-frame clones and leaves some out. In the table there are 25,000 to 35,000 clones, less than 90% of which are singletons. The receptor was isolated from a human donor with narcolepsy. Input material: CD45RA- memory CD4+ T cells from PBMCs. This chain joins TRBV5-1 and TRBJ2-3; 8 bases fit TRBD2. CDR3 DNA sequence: TGCGCCAGCAGCTTCGCTTCGGGGGGGCAGACAGATACGCAGTATTTT. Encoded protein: CASSFASGGQTDTQYF. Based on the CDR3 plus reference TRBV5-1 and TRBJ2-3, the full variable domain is KAGVTQTPRYLIKTRGQQVTLSCSPISGHRSVSWYQQTPGQGLQFLFEYFSETQRNKGNFPGRFSGRQFSNSRSEMNVSTLELGDSALYLCASSFASGGQTDTQYFGPGTRLTVL.